These 19 T cell receptor beta chains came from one sample sequenced in a study of human versus mouse CDR3 diversity and MHC coevolution. Data came from immunoSEQ multiplex PCR; TCRdb stores just in-frame clones and leaves some out. The table lists fewer than 100,000 clones, approximately 92% of them singletons. Sequencing was carried out using naive CD4+ T cells from blood. Subset here: CD45RO-negative CD62L-positive naive CD4 T cells. Receptors originate from a person between 25 and 70 years old in good health.

The chain recombines TRBV6-5 with TRBJ1-2; 9 positions match TRBD1. The CDR3 has 14 residues. V was pared by 5 bases and J by 2 bases, with 3 bases of the junction left unmatched. From germline, CDR1 is MNHEY and CDR2 SVGAGI. The CDR3 DNA reads as TGTGCCAGCAGTCCGGGACAGGGAAACTATGGCTACACCTTC. Translated, it gives CASSPGQGNYGYTF.

This chain uses TRBV28 with TRBJ1-2; 8 bases match TRBD1. V was pared by 6 bases and J by 3 bases, with 3 bases of the junction left unmatched. The germline CDR1 and CDR2 sequences are MDHEN and SYDVKM. The CDR3 runs to 13 residues. The CDR3 bases are TGTGCCAGCAGGTTGACAGGGGACTATGGCTACACCTTC. Translated, it gives CASRLTGDYGYTF.

The chain is built from TRBV7-9 and TRBJ1-2; TRBD1 aligns across 9 bases. With 0 bases clipped from V and 6 bases from J, the junction kept 14 bases outside the gene matches. CDR3 size: 18 residues. Germline V gives CDR1 SEHNR, CDR2 FQNEAQ (reference sequence). CDR3 residues: CASSLAAIIRDRVHGYTF. The CDR3 bases are TGTGCCAGCAGCTTAGCCGCTATCATCCGGGACAGGGTCCATGGCTACACCTTC.

The chain combines TRBV6-1 with TRBJ1-1; 9 bases match TRBD1. The CDR3 has 15 residues. The V and J ends lost 2 bases and 3 bases, in that order; junction bases with no gene match: 4. Germline V gene lookup returns CDR1 MNHNS and CDR2 SASEGT. The CDR3 loop is CASSERDRVYTEAFF. The CDR3, as DNA: TGTGCCAGCAGTGAAAGGGACAGGGTCTACACTGAAGCTTTCTTT.

The chain is built from TRBV19 and TRBJ2-7, with D perhaps TRBD1 (6 bases). CDR3 length equals 15 residues. With 2 bases removed from V and 2 bases from J, the gap between germline ends came to 13 bases. Germline V gives CDR1 LNHDA, CDR2 SQIVND (reference sequence). The CDR3 coding sequence is TGTGCCAGTAGTATAACGGACAGAATTACCTACGAGCAGTACTTC. Its protein product is CASSITDRITYEQYF.

The chain carries TRBV7-8 and TRBJ2-1; TRBD1 agrees at 9 bases. The CDR3 is 14 residues long. Germline V gene data show CDR1 as SGHVS and CDR2 as FQNEAQ. The trim removed 5 bases at V and 5 bases at J, leaving 4 bases unmatched. Here the CDR3 DNA reads TGTGCCAGCAGCCGGGACAGGGTAGACAATGAGCAGTTCTTC. Protein sequence: CASSRDRVDNEQFF.

The J gene is TRBJ2-7, the V gene TRBV7-8, with 7 bases fitting TRBD1. Germline CDR1 SGHVS, CDR2 FQNEAQ. V trimming: 6 bases; J trimming: 6 bases; junction bases outside the gene matches: 11. The CDR3 covers 14 residues. The CDR3 DNA follows: TGTGCCAGCAGAGCGACAGGGCTGTCTCTCGAGCAGTACTTC. Amino acids: CASRATGLSLEQYF.

The J gene is TRBJ1-5, the V gene TRBV28, with D uncertain. Germline CDR1 MDHEN, CDR2 SYDVKM. The CDR3 consists of 13 residues. V shed 7 bases and J shed 6 bases, with 13 bases lying between them. The CDR3 DNA reads as TGTGCCAGCACTAGATGGAGTGGTCAGCCCCAGCATTTT. Amino acid sequence: CASTRWSGQPQHF.

CDR3 in amino acids: CASSQDTKGASGNEQFF. As DNA, the CDR3 is TGTGCCAGCAGCCAAGATACTAAGGGGGCCTCTGGGAATGAGCAGTTCTTC. V and J are TRBV4-2 and TRBJ2-1; TRBD1 agrees at 7 bases. J lost 7 bases, V lost 0 bases, and 12 bases had no gene match. The CDR3 has 17 residues. Germline CDR1 reads LGHNA; CDR2 reads YNFKEQ.

The rearrangement joins TRBV13 to TRBJ1-1; D is perhaps TRBD1 (6 bases). V was clipped by 5 bases and J by 0 bases, with 10 bases between them. The germline V gene has CDR1 PRHDT and CDR2 FYEKMQ (reference sequence). The length of the CDR3 is 14 residues. CDR3 residues: CASSPRTVNTEAFF. CDR3 DNA: TGTGCCAGCAGCCCCCGGACAGTGAACACTGAAGCTTTCTTT.

The chain couples TRBV11-3 to TRBJ2-3; tentative D call: TRBD1 (6 bases). This CDR3 comprises 14 residues. Germline CDR1 and CDR2: SGHNT and YENEEA. Here the CDR3 reads CVIIRQGPGDTQYF. CDR3 DNA: TGTGTAATAATCCGGCAGGGGCCGGGAGATACGCAGTATTTT. The whole variable domain, filled in from reference TRBV11-3 and TRBJ2-3, reads EAGVVQSPRYKIIEKKQPVAFWCNPISGHNTLYWYLQNLGQGPELLIRYENEEAVDDSQLPKDRFSAERLKGVDSTLKIQPAELGDSAVYLCVIIRQGPGDTQYFGPGTRLTVL.

The V and J genes are TRBV30 and TRBJ1-1; D unresolved. Trimming removed 2 bases at V and 10 bases at J, with 14 bases between. CDR3 length: 12 amino acids. Germline CDR1 is GTSNPN and CDR2 is SVGIG (reference sequence). The CDR3 DNA reads TGTGCCTGGAGTTTTTCACCAACTAGAGCTTTCTTT. Residues: CAWSFSPTRAFF.

The rearrangement links TRBV5-4 to TRBJ2-7, with TRBD1 identical over 10 bases. The germline V gene encodes CDR1 SGHNT and CDR2 YYREEE (reference sequence). V shed 0 bases and J 7 bases; nucleotides not matched to a gene: 4. This CDR3 region has 14 residues. CDR3 DNA sequence: TGTGCCAGCAGCTTGGGACAGGGGGCAGTAGAGCAGTACTTC. This encodes CASSLGQGAVEQYF.

The chain has TRBV9 and TRBJ1-1, with TRBD1 identical over 8 bases. The V and J ends lost 3 bases and 1 base, in that order; junction bases with no gene match: 2. Germline V gene lookup returns CDR1 SGDLS and CDR2 YYNGEE. The CDR3 is 14 residues long. Here the CDR3 DNA reads TGTGCCAGCAGCGGCGGGACAGGGAACACTGAAGCTTTCTTT. Protein product: CASSGGTGNTEAFF.

V gene TRBV6-1 combines with J gene TRBJ2-5; tentatively, D is TRBD1 (5 bases). The CDR3 has 14 residues. Germline assignment: CDR1 MNHNS and CDR2 SASEGT. V lost 4 bases and J 3 bases, leaving 12 bases between the germline ends. The CDR3 nucleotides are TGTGCCAGCAGTGGGGGCCACACTAAAGAGACCCAGTACTTC. Translated: CASSGGHTKETQYF.

The chain has TRBV19 and TRBJ2-3; 14 bases align to TRBD2. Germline CDR1 is LNHDA and CDR2 is SQIVND (reference sequence). The length of the CDR3 is 15 residues. The V segment lost 5 bases and the J segment 3 bases; nucleotides outside the gene matches: 1. CDR3 residues: CASSRTSGRTDTQYF. The DNA of the CDR3 is TGTGCCAGTAGTCGGACTAGCGGGAGGACAGATACGCAGTATTTT.

V usage is TRBV9 and J usage is TRBJ2-7, with TRBD2 identical over 7 bases. CDR1 is SGDLS and CDR2 is YYNGEE in the germline V gene. This CDR3 has 13 amino acids. V was clipped by 3 bases and J by 6 bases; unmatched bases: 6. CDR3 loop: CASSDAGEGEQYF. The CDR3 DNA reads as TGTGCCAGCAGCGATGCGGGAGAGGGCGAGCAGTACTTC.

This chain joins TRBV6-1 and TRBJ2-7; 8 bases are a match to TRBD1. V lost 4 bases, J lost 6 bases, and 8 bases stayed unmatched. Germline V gives CDR1 MNHNS, CDR2 SASEGT. The CDR3 sequence is 14 residues long. CDR3 in amino acids: CASSGWWTGSEQYF. The CDR3, as DNA: TGTGCCAGCAGTGGGTGGTGGACAGGGAGCGAGCAGTACTTC.

The V gene is TRBV15, the J gene TRBJ2-5; TRBD1 is a possible D gene (6 bases). V gave up 1 base and J gave up 3 bases, with 15 bases separating them. Germline-derived CDR1 and CDR2 are LNHNV and YYDKDF (reference sequence). The CDR3 covers 16 residues. CDR3 region: CATSRALSGDKETQYF. CDR3 DNA sequence: TGTGCCACCAGCAGAGCTCTTTCTGGGGACAAAGAGACCCAGTACTTC.